The 5 T cell receptor beta chains listed next were all sequenced from one sample in a study of cytomegalovirus exposure and HLA in healthy donors. Sequenced by immunoSEQ multiplex PCR; TCRdb stores in-frame clones only, minus some. Of 150,000 or so clones in the sample, roughly 80% were seen once. The source material was PBMCs. The receptors shown here come from a man between 25 and 39 years old in good health and CMV-seropositive.

Written as DNA, the CDR3 is TGTGCCAGCAGCTTAGCCGGGACAGGAGGAGTCTACGAGCAGTACTTC. It specifies CASSLAGTGGVYEQYF. The gene calls are TRBV13 and TRBJ2-7, with 8 bases aligning to TRBD1. The CDR3 runs to 16 residues. The junction had 8 bases not matched to a gene; V was cut back by 1 base and J by 3 bases. Germline-derived CDR1 and CDR2 are PRHDT and FYEKMQ (reference sequence). The complete variable domain, with remaining parts taken from reference TRBV13 and TRBJ2-7, reads AAGVIQSPRHLIKEKRETATLKCYPIPRHDTVYWYQQGPGQDPQFLISFYEKMQSDKGSIPDRFSAQQFSDYHSELNMSSLELGDSALYFCASSLAGTGGVYEQYFGPGTRLTVT.

The chain links TRBV19 to TRBJ1-1; possible D gene TRBD1, 6 bases. CDR3 length: 17 amino acids. The V end was cut by 6 bases, the J end by 0 bases, with 20 bases between. Germline V lookup: CDR1 LNHDA, CDR2 SQIVND (reference sequence). Written as DNA, the CDR3 is TGTGCCAGTAGCCTACCGGGACACCGAACATTGAACACTGAAGCTTTCTTT. This translates into CASSLPGHRTLNTEAFF.

For the CDR3, the DNA is TGTGCCAGCAGCTTAATCGGCGGGAGCTCCTACAATGAGCAGTTCTTC. Protein product: CASSLIGGSSYNEQFF. This chain links TRBV7-2 with TRBJ2-1; 7 nucleotides agree with TRBD2. The J segment lost 0 bases and the V segment lost 2 bases, leaving 4 bases of the junction unmatched. The CDR3 totals 16 residues. CDR1 SGHTA and CDR2 FQGNSA come from the germline V gene.

The chain uses TRBV19 and TRBJ2-7, with 7 bases fitting TRBD1. The CDR3 sequence is 14 residues long. The J segment lost 4 bases and the V segment lost 4 bases, leaving 7 bases of the junction unmatched. Germline CDR1 is LNHDA and CDR2 is SQIVND (reference sequence). The CDR3 sequence is CASSTRDSSYEQYF. CDR3 sequence (DNA): TGTGCCAGTAGTACCCGGGACAGCTCTTACGAGCAGTACTTC.

The V gene is TRBV29-1, the J gene TRBJ1-2; D might be TRBD1 (5 bases). The CDR3 loop spans 11 amino acids. Germline V gene lookup returns CDR1 SQVTM and CDR2 ANQGSEA. Trimming cost V 8 bases and J 3 bases, with 10 bases left between them. As DNA, the CDR3 is TGCAGCCTGGGGCAGGACTATGGCTACACCTTC. It yields the protein CSLGQDYGYTF. Full variable domain (outside the CDR3, taken from reference TRBV29-1 and TRBJ1-2): SAVISQKPSRDICQRGTSLTIQCQVDSQVTMMFWYRQQPGQSLTLIATANQGSEATYESGFVIDKFPISRPNLTFSTLTVSNMSPEDSSIYLCSLGQDYGYTFGSGTRLTVV.